What follows are 21 T cell receptor beta chains derived from one specimen sequenced in a study of tumor-infiltrating lymphocytes in primary liver carcinoma. Total RNA amounting to 500 ng was the source from which TCR beta cDNA was made with a constant-region primer. Construction of TCR beta libraries relied on three successive nested multiplex PCR rounds employing slightly modified ARM-PCR. The two initial PCR rounds, 9 to 11 cycles each, used TRBV1-TRBV30 forward and C-beta reverse primers. TCRdb re-called the multiplex PCR reads through MiXCR, storing one row per CDR3 protein. The repertoire holds 300,000 to 350,000 distinct CDR3 sequences, roughly 61% seen once, with under 8% in the top ten. Germline DNA was also extracted, with blood RNA taken from unsorted whole blood. The sequencing sample was made of peripheral blood. The receptors here all came from a man aged 40-49 years with primary liver carcinoma and hepatitis B virus infection.

V usage is TRBV5-6 and J usage is TRBJ1-5, with D possibly matching TRBD1 (6 bases). Germline-derived CDR1 and CDR2 are SGHDT and YYEEEE. This CDR3 is built from 18 residues. V lost 0 bases, J lost 0 bases, and 16 bases lay in between. DNA of the CDR3: TGTGCCAGCAGCTTGGGGGGGACACGTCTTTTTAGCAATCAGCCCCAGCATTTT. Protein: CASSLGGTRLFSNQPQHF.

The rearrangement uses TRBV11-2 and TRBJ2-7; the D gene is possibly TRBD1 (6 bases). The V and J ends lost 4 bases and 6 bases respectively, with 25 bases between them. Germline CDR1 and CDR2: SGHAT and FQNNGV. CDR3 length: 17 amino acids. Here the CDR3 DNA reads TGTGCCAGCAGCTCCGAAAGTGGGGGACAAGGCTATGGCGAGCAGTACTTC. Residues: CASSSESGGQGYGEQYF.

V is TRBV12-3 or TRBV12-4 and J is TRBJ1-2, with no clear D. The V end lost 0 bases, the J end lost 5 bases, and 4 bases lay between the germline ends. The CDR3 runs to 12 residues. CDR3: CASSLAGYGYTF. The CDR3 coding sequence is TGTGCCAGCAGTTTAGCAGGGTATGGCTACACCTTC.

J is TRBJ2-7 and V is TRBV11-2, with 9 bases aligning to TRBD2. Germline-derived CDR1 and CDR2 are SGHAT and FQNNGV. The CDR3 is 17 amino acids. Trimming at V came to 4 bases and at J to 3 bases, leaving 13 bases not matched to a gene. The DNA of the CDR3 is TGTGCCAGCAGCTCCGTAGCGGGAGCATTGGACGTCTACGAGCAGTACTTC. This translates into CASSSVAGALDVYEQYF.

This clonotype was observed a handful of times. The CDR3 sequence: CASSWGLAGAPHEQFF. In DNA, the CDR3 is TGCGCCAGCAGCTGGGGACTAGCGGGGGCCCCTCATGAGCAGTTCTTC. The chain employs TRBV5-1 and TRBJ2-1; TRBD2 agrees at 14 bases. Germline values: CDR1 SGHRS, CDR2 YFSETQ. V shed 3 bases and J 8 bases; nucleotides not matched to a gene: 7. The CDR3 extends over 16 amino acids.

With respect to this clonotype: A much larger clone lies one base from this, so it may be a read error. The chain employs TRBV6-1 and TRBJ2-7; no firm D call. The germline V and J ends were trimmed by 1 base and 12 bases, with 13 bases remaining between them. Germline V gene lookup returns CDR1 MNHNS and CDR2 SASEGT. The CDR3 is made up of 12 amino acids. The CDR3 nucleotides read TGTGCCAGCAGTGAAGATCAGCTCTCGCCGTACTTC. Translated, it gives CASSEDQLSPYF.

As concerns this clonotype: The final CDR3 position lacks the conserved phenylalanine or tryptophan, pointing to a likely read error. V usage is TRBV11-2 and J usage is TRBJ1-5; 9 positions agree with TRBD1. The CDR3 is 15 amino acids. In germline, CDR1 is SGHAT, CDR2 FQNNGV. Written as DNA, the CDR3 is TGTGCCAGAAGCTTAGAGGACAGGGGAGGTCAGCCCCAGCATTAT. Its translation: CARSLEDRGGQPQHY.

As for this clonotype: A read error may explain this, as a much larger clone is one base away. V gene TRBV12-3 or TRBV12-4 combines with J gene TRBJ1-1; D ambiguous. CDR3 length: 14 residues. The CDR3 reads CVSSLTTATTEAFF. Here the CDR3 DNA reads TGTGTCAGCAGTTTGACGACGGCAACCACTGAAGCTTTCTTT.

This clonotype has a handful of counts. The V and J genes are TRBV5-1 and TRBJ2-3; a possible D gene is TRBD2 (5 bases). V shed 6 bases and J shed 2 bases, with 13 bases lying between them. This CDR3 comprises 14 residues. CDR1 is SGHRS, CDR2 YFSETQ, per germline. The CDR3 loop is CASTEEVYTDTQYF. In DNA form, the CDR3 reads TGCGCCAGCACTGAGGAGGTTTACACAGATACGCAGTATTTT.

To note about this clonotype: Germline and junction disagree at one end, which may indicate a read error. This chain connects TRBV11-2 to TRBJ2-7, with 9 bases matching TRBD1. The CDR3 has 15 amino acids. Per germline, CDR1 SGHAT and CDR2 FQNNGV. CDR3 in amino acids: CASSSEDRGGYQQYF. In nucleotides, the CDR3 is TGTGCCAGCAGCTCCGAGGACAGGGGAGGCTACCAGCAGTACTTC.

As to this clonotype: The CDR3 carries no conserved terminal phenylalanine or tryptophan, so it likely arises from a read error. This sequence joins TRBV5-4 and TRBJ2-1; 8 bases map to TRBD2. The germline V gene encodes CDR1 SGHNT and CDR2 YYREEE (reference sequence). The CDR3 consists of 16 residues. V was pared by 3 bases and J by 2 bases, with 7 bases of the junction left unmatched. Here the CDR3 DNA reads TGTGCCAGCAGCTCCGCGCTAGCGGGTGCCTACAATGAGCAGTTCATC. It specifies CASSSALAGAYNEQFI.

Worth noting for this clonotype: A clone one base away is much larger, so this may be a read error. The V call is TRBV6-1, the J call TRBJ2-3, with 12 bases that match TRBD2. The CDR3 length is 15 residues. Germline trimming cut 8 bases from V and 10 bases from J; bases unmatched to any gene: 13. Looked up from germline, CDR1 is MNHNS and CDR2 is SASEGT. CDR3 sequence reads: CASRRTSGVLEAQYF. CDR3 nucleotides: TGTGCCAGCCGCCGGACTAGCGGGGTCCTAGAGGCGCAGTATTTT.

This chain uses TRBV29-1 with TRBJ2-5, with unresolved D. The CDR3 loop spans 14 amino acids. From germline, CDR1 is SQVTM and CDR2 ANQGSEA. Trimming took off 4 bases at V and 5 bases at J, with 17 bases between the two ends. This chain's CDR3 is CSVAMFGVRETQYF. Written as DNA, the CDR3 is TGCAGCGTTGCAATGTTTGGGGTGCGGGAGACCCAGTACTTC.

This clonotype was picked up one time. The germline gene is not matched at one end of the junction; a read error may be the cause. CDR3 loop: CTSRRDVNYGYTF. CDR3 coding DNA: TGTACCAGCAGAAGGGACGTGAACTATGGCTACACCTTC. The rearrangement links TRBV12-3 or TRBV12-4 to TRBJ1-2; D possibly corresponds to TRBD1 (5 bases). The CDR3 consists of 13 residues.

Comment on this clonotype: Germline and junction disagree at one end, which may indicate a read error. The chain joins TRBV4-2 to TRBJ2-7; 11 nucleotides line up with TRBD2. This CDR3 has 18 residues. Germline CDR1 and CDR2: LGHNA and YNFKEQ. The CDR3 nucleotides are TGTTCCAGCAGCCTCGGGACTAGCGGCACCTTTAGCTCCTACAAGCAGTACTTC. Protein: CSSSLGTSGTFSSYKQYF.

Turning to this clonotype: The junction departs from germline at one end; a sequencing error may be responsible. The chain uses TRBV12-3 or TRBV12-4 and TRBJ2-5, with 7 bases identical to TRBD2. CDR3 length equals 13 residues. Written as DNA, the CDR3 is TGTGTCAGCAGTCCGGTAGCGGGAGAGACCCAGTACTTC. As protein: CVSSPVAGETQYF.

Details on this clonotype: A much larger clone sits a single nucleotide away, making a read error possible. J is TRBJ2-2 and V is TRBV6-1, with D maybe TRBD1 (5 bases). This CDR3 region has 14 residues. In germline, CDR1 is MNHNS, CDR2 SASEGT. Trimming took off 6 bases at V and 6 bases at J, with 14 bases between the two ends. The CDR3: CASRLYRLSGELFF. CDR3 bases: TGTGCCAGCAGACTTTACAGGCTTTCCGGGGAGCTGTTTTTT.

This clonotype was seen at least ten times. The rearrangement links TRBV14 to TRBJ2-2; 7 bases line up with TRBD2. With 0 bases clipped from V and 1 base from J, the junction kept 5 bases outside the gene matches. The CDR3 loop spans 17 amino acids. Germline CDR1 SGHDN, CDR2 FVKESK. The DNA for the CDR3 is TGTGCCAGCAGCCAAGAATTCGGACTAGAGAACACCGGGGAGCTGTTTTTT. Translating it yields CASSQEFGLENTGELFF.

This clonotype was detected many times. J is TRBJ2-3 and V is TRBV4-1, with 16 bases fitting TRBD2. CDR1 is MGHRA and CDR2 is YSYEKL in the germline V gene. The CDR3 covers 19 residues. With V trimmed by 3 bases and J by 4 bases, 10 bases remained unmatched. CDR3 bases: TGCGCCAGCAGCCACCCGGGACTAGCGGGAGGGCCGGACGCAGATACGCAGTATTTT. Translating it yields CASSHPGLAGGPDADTQYF.

As for this clonotype: The junction departs from germline at one end; a sequencing error may be responsible. J is TRBJ2-1 and V is TRBV28; 12 nucleotides agree with TRBD2. In germline, CDR1 is MDHEN, CDR2 SYDVKM. The CDR3 length is 17 residues. The CDR3 spells CASSSGTSGLTYSEQFF. The DNA of the CDR3 is TGTGCCAGCAGTTCCGGGACTAGCGGGCTGACCTACAGTGAGCAGTTCTTC.

V and J are TRBV6-1 and TRBJ2-7, with a possible D match to TRBD1 (6 bases). This CDR3 has 14 residues. In germline, CDR1 is MNHNS, CDR2 SASEGT. Trimming pared 10 bases from V and 2 bases from J, leaving 18 bases between. The CDR3: CATGVAGVPYEQYF. Written as DNA, the CDR3 is TGTGCCACCGGGGTTGCAGGGGTCCCCTACGAGCAGTACTTC.